The rows below give T cell receptor beta chains drawn from one sample of a study of CD8+CD57+ T cells in acquired aplastic anemia. TCRdb fed the reads into MiXCR, producing one record per CDR3 protein. In the table there are approximately 81,000 distinct CDR3 sequences, about half of which are singletons. Sequenced: sorted CD4+, CD8+, or CD8+CD57+ T cells (not recorded which) from PBMCs. These receptors all come from a human donor in good health, serving as a control. The CDR3 runs from the conserved cysteine through the conserved F or W. Each record gives: J gene, V gene, D gene, clone size, CDR3 length, CDR3 DNA, CDR3 protein. The D gene is left open where the match is weak. Some rows have no size entry. The others give once, few or many, or a class for an expanded clone.

j_call: TRBJ2-5
v_call: TRBV5-1
d_call: TRBD1
clone_size: many
cdr3_length: 15
cdr3_nt: TGCGCCAGCAGCCCCCGGGACAGATTACAAGAGACCCAGTACTTC
cdr3_aa: CASSPRDRLQETQYF

j_call: TRBJ1-6
v_call: TRBV12-3/TRBV12-4
d_call: -
clone_size: many
cdr3_length: 15
cdr3_nt: TGTGCCAGTTCGGACATCTCTGAATATAATTCACCCCTCCACTTT
cdr3_aa: CASSDISEYNSPLHF

j_call: TRBJ1-1
v_call: TRBV29-1
d_call: -
clone_size: few
cdr3_length: 11
cdr3_nt: TGCAGCGTTGTCTCTCCTGATGAAGCTTTCTTT
cdr3_aa: CSVVSPDEAFF

j_call: TRBJ1-3
v_call: TRBV6-2/TRBV6-3
d_call: -
clone_size: few
cdr3_length: 16
cdr3_nt: TGTGCCAGCAGTTTACTATCGGGAGGCTCTGGAAACACCATATATTTT
cdr3_aa: CASSLLSGGSGNTIYF

j_call: TRBJ1-4
v_call: TRBV29-1
d_call: TRBD1
clone_size: -
cdr3_length: 14
cdr3_nt: TGCAGCGTGCAAGGGACAGCAACTAATGAAAAACTGTTTTTT
cdr3_aa: CSVQGTATNEKLFF

j_call: TRBJ2-3
v_call: TRBV19
d_call: -
clone_size: -
cdr3_length: 11
cdr3_nt: TGTGCCAGTAGTATGGGCAGTACGCAGTATTTT
cdr3_aa: CASSMGSTQYF

j_call: TRBJ2-7
v_call: TRBV19
d_call: -
clone_size: -
cdr3_length: 15
cdr3_nt: TGTGCCAGTAGTTCGGGGGGCGGAACCTACTACGAGCAGTACTTC
cdr3_aa: CASSSGGGTYYEQYF

j_call: TRBJ2-2
v_call: TRBV9
d_call: -
clone_size: few
cdr3_length: 15
cdr3_nt: TGTGCCAGCAGCGTTGGTTCGGGGCCCACCGGGGAGCTGTTTTTT
cdr3_aa: CASSVGSGPTGELFF

j_call: TRBJ2-1
v_call: TRBV6-1
d_call: TRBD1
clone_size: -
cdr3_length: 13
cdr3_nt: TGTGCCAGCAAGGGACAGGGTTACCATGAGCAGTTCTTC
cdr3_aa: CASKGQGYHEQFF

j_call: TRBJ2-7
v_call: TRBV5-3
d_call: -
clone_size: -
cdr3_length: 13
cdr3_nt: TGTGCCAGCAGCTTACCGCAGGGCTACGAGCAGTACTTC
cdr3_aa: CASSLPQGYEQYF

j_call: TRBJ1-4
v_call: TRBV20-1
d_call: -
clone_size: -
cdr3_length: 11
cdr3_nt: TGCAGTGCTAGTTTCAGTGAAAAACTGTTTTTT
cdr3_aa: CSASFSEKLFF

j_call: TRBJ1-5
v_call: TRBV15
d_call: -
clone_size: many
cdr3_length: 14
cdr3_nt: TGTGCCACCAGCGGCGGTAATGGCAATCAGCCCCAGCATTTT
cdr3_aa: CATSGGNGNQPQHF

j_call: TRBJ1-1
v_call: TRBV7-9
d_call: -
clone_size: -
cdr3_length: 12
cdr3_nt: TGTGCCAGCAGCCAGACCTCTAGGGGAGCTTTCTTT
cdr3_aa: CASSQTSRGAFF

j_call: TRBJ1-2
v_call: TRBV29-1
d_call: -
clone_size: few
cdr3_length: 15
cdr3_nt: TGCAGCGTTTACGGACCTCCTACCGATAACTATGGCTACACCTTC
cdr3_aa: CSVYGPPTDNYGYTF

j_call: TRBJ2-3
v_call: TRBV15
d_call: TRBD2
clone_size: -
cdr3_length: 16
cdr3_nt: TGTGCCACCAGCAGATCCCGTAGCGGGGGCACAGATACGCAGTATTTT
cdr3_aa: CATSRSRSGGTDTQYF

j_call: TRBJ1-5
v_call: TRBV2
d_call: -
clone_size: many
cdr3_length: 14
cdr3_nt: TGTGCCAGCAGTCCGTCGGAGGGTTATCAGCCCCAGCATTTT
cdr3_aa: CASSPSEGYQPQHF

j_call: TRBJ2-3
v_call: TRBV25-1
d_call: -
clone_size: -
cdr3_length: 16
cdr3_nt: TGTGCCAGCAGTGAGGCTCCGGGACATAACACAGATACGCAGTATTTT
cdr3_aa: CASSEAPGHNTDTQYF

j_call: TRBJ1-2
v_call: TRBV10-3
d_call: -
clone_size: -
cdr3_length: 14
cdr3_nt: TGTGCCAGCAGCCAGGAACAGACTAACTATGGCTACACCTTC
cdr3_aa: CASSQEQTNYGYTF

j_call: TRBJ2-7
v_call: TRBV27
d_call: -
clone_size: -
cdr3_length: 13
cdr3_nt: TGTGCCAGCAGTAGATCAGTAGCCTACGAGCAGTACTTC
cdr3_aa: CASSRSVAYEQYF

j_call: TRBJ2-5
v_call: TRBV24-1
d_call: -
clone_size: few
cdr3_length: 14
cdr3_nt: TGTGCGGGGCTCGGGGGCCGTGACCAAGAGACCCAGTACTTC
cdr3_aa: CAGLGGRDQETQYF

j_call: TRBJ1-2
v_call: TRBV2
d_call: -
clone_size: -
cdr3_length: 13
cdr3_nt: TGTGCCAGCAGTGCGGGGGCTAACTATGGCTACACCTTC
cdr3_aa: CASSAGANYGYTF

j_call: TRBJ1-6
v_call: TRBV14
d_call: -
clone_size: once
cdr3_length: 14
cdr3_nt: TGTGCCAGCAGCCAAAGCCTGATTAATTCACCCCTCCACTTT
cdr3_aa: CASSQSLINSPLHF

j_call: TRBJ2-3
v_call: TRBV20-1
d_call: TRBD2
clone_size: many
cdr3_length: 16
cdr3_nt: TGCAGTGCTAGAGAGGGCGGGGGGCCCTCCACCGATACGCAGTATTTT
cdr3_aa: CSAREGGGPSTDTQYF

j_call: TRBJ2-1
v_call: TRBV20-1
d_call: -
clone_size: many
cdr3_length: 15
cdr3_nt: TGCAGTGCTCAGAACCAGGACCAGGGTTGGAATGAGCAGTTCTTC
cdr3_aa: CSAQNQDQGWNEQFF

j_call: TRBJ2-4
v_call: TRBV20-1
d_call: TRBD1
clone_size: -
cdr3_length: 12
cdr3_nt: TGCAGTGCTAATTTACAGGGGGACATTCAGTACTTC
cdr3_aa: CSANLQGDIQYF

j_call: TRBJ1-4
v_call: TRBV9
d_call: -
clone_size: many
cdr3_length: 14
cdr3_nt: TGTGCCAGCAGCGTAGCAGGGGAAGGTGAAAAACTGTTTTTT
cdr3_aa: CASSVAGEGEKLFF

j_call: TRBJ1-2
v_call: TRBV27
d_call: -
clone_size: few
cdr3_length: 14
cdr3_nt: TGTGCCAGCAGTTTTAGGGGGGACGACTATGGCTACACCTTC
cdr3_aa: CASSFRGDDYGYTF

j_call: TRBJ1-2
v_call: TRBV3-1
d_call: TRBD1
clone_size: few
cdr3_length: 12
cdr3_nt: TGTGCCAGCAGCCTACAGGGGGTTGGCTACACCTTC
cdr3_aa: CASSLQGVGYTF

j_call: TRBJ1-1
v_call: TRBV12-3/TRBV12-4
d_call: -
clone_size: many
cdr3_length: 12
cdr3_nt: TGTGCCAGCAGTTTTAGACAGCCTGAAGCTTTCTTT
cdr3_aa: CASSFRQPEAFF

j_call: TRBJ1-4
v_call: TRBV10-2
d_call: -
clone_size: -
cdr3_length: 14
cdr3_nt: TGCGCCAGCAGTGAGTCGACCCAGACAGAAAAACTGTTTTTT
cdr3_aa: CASSESTQTEKLFF

j_call: TRBJ2-5
v_call: TRBV2
d_call: TRBD1
clone_size: many
cdr3_length: 14
cdr3_nt: TGTGCCAGCAGACGGACAGGGGAACAAGAGACCCAGTACTTC
cdr3_aa: CASRRTGEQETQYF

j_call: TRBJ2-1
v_call: TRBV25-1
d_call: -
clone_size: -
cdr3_length: 14
cdr3_nt: TGTGCCAGCAGCGCCGGGACCTCCTTCTGGGAGCAGTTCTTC
cdr3_aa: CASSAGTSFWEQFF

j_call: TRBJ2-7
v_call: TRBV15
d_call: -
clone_size: -
cdr3_length: 16
cdr3_nt: TGTGCCACCAGCAGAGATAGAACAGGGCAACCCTACGAGCAGTACTTC
cdr3_aa: CATSRDRTGQPYEQYF

j_call: TRBJ1-2
v_call: TRBV7-8
d_call: TRBD1
clone_size: -
cdr3_length: 16
cdr3_nt: TGTGCCAGCAGCTTAGGTCCTACAGGGGGTAGCTATGGCTACACCTTC
cdr3_aa: CASSLGPTGGSYGYTF

j_call: TRBJ2-7
v_call: TRBV11-2
d_call: -
clone_size: many
cdr3_length: 14
cdr3_nt: TGTGCCAGCAGCTTTTTTGGATTAGGCTACGAGCAGTACTTC
cdr3_aa: CASSFFGLGYEQYF

j_call: TRBJ2-3
v_call: TRBV7-8
d_call: -
clone_size: -
cdr3_length: 15
cdr3_nt: TGTGCCAGCAGCGCACTAGCTATCGGTACAGATACGCAGTATTTT
cdr3_aa: CASSALAIGTDTQYF

j_call: TRBJ2-7
v_call: TRBV19
d_call: -
clone_size: many
cdr3_length: 13
cdr3_nt: TGTGCCAGTTCTTGGACGGATGTGAGCGAGCAGTACTTC
cdr3_aa: CASSWTDVSEQYF

j_call: TRBJ1-1
v_call: TRBV3-1
d_call: -
clone_size: few
cdr3_length: 14
cdr3_nt: TGTGCCAGCAGCCAAGAGGGAGTGAACACTGAAGCTTTCTTT
cdr3_aa: CASSQEGVNTEAFF

j_call: TRBJ1-2
v_call: TRBV7-2
d_call: -
clone_size: few
cdr3_length: 14
cdr3_nt: TGTGCCAGCAGCTTAGGTACCAATTCCTATGGCTACACCTTC
cdr3_aa: CASSLGTNSYGYTF

j_call: TRBJ2-3
v_call: TRBV24-1
d_call: -
clone_size: many
cdr3_length: 16
cdr3_nt: TGTGCCACCAGTGATCCGCCGAGGGGAAGCACAGATACGCAGTATTTT
cdr3_aa: CATSDPPRGSTDTQYF

j_call: TRBJ2-1
v_call: TRBV6-1
d_call: TRBD2
clone_size: -
cdr3_length: 17
cdr3_nt: TGTGCCAGCAGTGAAGCTCCCCTAGCGGGGACCAACAATGAGCAGTTCTTC
cdr3_aa: CASSEAPLAGTNNEQFF

j_call: TRBJ2-3
v_call: TRBV25-1
d_call: TRBD2
clone_size: few
cdr3_length: 15
cdr3_nt: TGTGCCAGCAGTGAGGGGCGGGGGGGAATAGATACGCAGTATTTT
cdr3_aa: CASSEGRGGIDTQYF

j_call: TRBJ2-2
v_call: TRBV27
d_call: TRBD2
clone_size: -
cdr3_length: 12
cdr3_nt: TGTGCCAGCAAACTAGCGGACGGGGAGCTGCTTTTT
cdr3_aa: CASKLADGELLF

j_call: TRBJ1-2
v_call: TRBV29-1
d_call: -
clone_size: few
cdr3_length: 11
cdr3_nt: TGCAGCGTTGTTTCGGGGAAAGGCTACACCTTC
cdr3_aa: CSVVSGKGYTF

j_call: TRBJ1-6
v_call: TRBV2
d_call: -
clone_size: -
cdr3_length: 15
cdr3_nt: TGTGCCAGCAGAGAGGGGGAATTGGATAATTCACCCCTCCACTTT
cdr3_aa: CASREGELDNSPLHF

j_call: TRBJ1-2
v_call: TRBV29-1
d_call: TRBD1
clone_size: -
cdr3_length: 12
cdr3_nt: TGCAGCGCGTCCGGGACAGTTGGTGGCTACACCTTC
cdr3_aa: CSASGTVGGYTF

j_call: TRBJ2-3
v_call: TRBV24-1
d_call: TRBD2
clone_size: -
cdr3_length: 13
cdr3_nt: TGTGCCACCAGGGGGGGGGGCACAGATACGCAGTATTTT
cdr3_aa: CATRGGGTDTQYF

j_call: TRBJ2-3
v_call: TRBV25-1
d_call: -
clone_size: many
cdr3_length: 14
cdr3_nt: TGTGCCAGCAGTCAACGGACTTTCGCAGATACGCAGTATTTT
cdr3_aa: CASSQRTFADTQYF

j_call: TRBJ2-2
v_call: TRBV4-1
d_call: -
clone_size: few
cdr3_length: 13
cdr3_nt: TGCGCCAGCAGCCAAGCCTACCCCGGGGAGCTGTTTTTT
cdr3_aa: CASSQAYPGELFF

j_call: TRBJ1-5
v_call: TRBV29-1
d_call: TRBD1
clone_size: many
cdr3_length: 14
cdr3_nt: TGCAGCGTAATTGTGGGACAGGCAGATCAGCCCCAGCATTTT
cdr3_aa: CSVIVGQADQPQHF

j_call: TRBJ2-7
v_call: TRBV9
d_call: -
clone_size: once
cdr3_length: 14
cdr3_nt: TGTGCCAGCAGCGTAGGTTGGGGCTCCTACGAGCAGTACTTC
cdr3_aa: CASSVGWGSYEQYF

j_call: TRBJ2-7
v_call: TRBV5-1
d_call: TRBD2
clone_size: many
cdr3_length: 16
cdr3_nt: TGCGCCAGCAGCTTGGATAGCGGGAGGGCTGTCGACGAGCAGTACTTC
cdr3_aa: CASSLDSGRAVDEQYF

j_call: TRBJ1-2
v_call: TRBV7-2
d_call: -
clone_size: -
cdr3_length: 14
cdr3_nt: TGTGCCAGCAGCTTTTTGACAGCGCCCTATGGCTACACCTTC
cdr3_aa: CASSFLTAPYGYTF

j_call: TRBJ1-1
v_call: TRBV20-1
d_call: -
clone_size: few
cdr3_length: 14
cdr3_nt: TGCAGTGCTACCCCTTCCACACCGAACACTGAAGCTTTCTTT
cdr3_aa: CSATPSTPNTEAFF

j_call: TRBJ2-1
v_call: TRBV20-1
d_call: -
clone_size: few
cdr3_length: 15
cdr3_nt: TGCAGTGCTAGAAATATGGGGAACCTCGACAATGAGCAGTTCTTC
cdr3_aa: CSARNMGNLDNEQFF

j_call: TRBJ1-1
v_call: TRBV7-9
d_call: -
clone_size: -
cdr3_length: 11
cdr3_nt: TGTGCCAGCGGGATGAACACTGAAGCTTTCTTT
cdr3_aa: CASGMNTEAFF

j_call: TRBJ2-1
v_call: TRBV24-1
d_call: TRBD1
clone_size: -
cdr3_length: 16
cdr3_nt: TGTGCCACCAGTGATAGCAGGGGGCGCGTCTACAATGAGCAGTTCTTC
cdr3_aa: CATSDSRGRVYNEQFF

j_call: TRBJ1-1
v_call: TRBV4-3
d_call: -
clone_size: -
cdr3_length: 16
cdr3_nt: TGCGCCAGCAGCCCAGAGAGGACGGTGATGAACACTGAAGCTTTCTTT
cdr3_aa: CASSPERTVMNTEAFF

j_call: TRBJ1-1
v_call: TRBV20-1
d_call: -
clone_size: many
cdr3_length: 14
cdr3_nt: TGCAGTGCTGCACAACAGAGAACTTACACTGAAGCTTTCTTT
cdr3_aa: CSAAQQRTYTEAFF